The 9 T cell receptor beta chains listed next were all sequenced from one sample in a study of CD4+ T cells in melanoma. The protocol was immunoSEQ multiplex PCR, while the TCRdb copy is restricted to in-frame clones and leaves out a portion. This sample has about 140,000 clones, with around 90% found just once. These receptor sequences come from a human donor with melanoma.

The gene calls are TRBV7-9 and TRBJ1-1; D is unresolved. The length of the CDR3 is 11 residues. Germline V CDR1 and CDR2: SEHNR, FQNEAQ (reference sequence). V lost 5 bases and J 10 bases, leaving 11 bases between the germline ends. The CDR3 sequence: CASSREPRAFF. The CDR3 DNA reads TGTGCCAGCAGCCGGGAGCCCCGAGCTTTCTTT.

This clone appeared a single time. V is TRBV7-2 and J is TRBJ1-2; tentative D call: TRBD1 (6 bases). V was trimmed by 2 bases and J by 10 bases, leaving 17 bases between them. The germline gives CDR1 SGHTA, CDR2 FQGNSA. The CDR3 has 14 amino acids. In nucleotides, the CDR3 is TGTGCCAGCAGCTTACTTGGGACACCAGCCTCCTACACCTTC. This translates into CASSLLGTPASYTF. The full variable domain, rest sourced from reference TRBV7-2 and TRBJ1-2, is GAGVSQSPSNKVTEKGKDVELRCDPISGHTALYWYRQSLGQGLEFLIYFQGNSAPDKSGLPSDRFSAERTGGSVSTLTIQRTQQEDSAVYLCASSLLGTPASYTFGSGTRLTVV.

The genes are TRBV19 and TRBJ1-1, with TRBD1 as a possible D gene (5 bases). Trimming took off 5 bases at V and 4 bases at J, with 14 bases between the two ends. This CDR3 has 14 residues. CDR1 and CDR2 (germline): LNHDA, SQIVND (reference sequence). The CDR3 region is CASSRGKGITEAFF. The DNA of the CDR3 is TGTGCCAGTAGTCGCGGAAAGGGGATCACTGAAGCTTTCTTT.

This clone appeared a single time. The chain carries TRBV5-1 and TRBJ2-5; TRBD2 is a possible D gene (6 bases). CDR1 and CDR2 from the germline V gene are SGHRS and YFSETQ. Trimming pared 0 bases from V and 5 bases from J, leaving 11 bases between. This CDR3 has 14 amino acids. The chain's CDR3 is CASSLAGDGETQYF. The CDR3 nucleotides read TGCGCCAGCAGCTTGGCGGGGGACGGGGAGACCCAGTACTTC.

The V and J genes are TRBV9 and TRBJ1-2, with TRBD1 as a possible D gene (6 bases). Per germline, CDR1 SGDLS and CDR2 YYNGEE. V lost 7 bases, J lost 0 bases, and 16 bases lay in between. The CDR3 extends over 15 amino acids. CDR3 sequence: CASAGGGYANYGYTF. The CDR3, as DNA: TGTGCCAGCGCGGGAGGGGGATATGCTAACTATGGCTACACCTTC.

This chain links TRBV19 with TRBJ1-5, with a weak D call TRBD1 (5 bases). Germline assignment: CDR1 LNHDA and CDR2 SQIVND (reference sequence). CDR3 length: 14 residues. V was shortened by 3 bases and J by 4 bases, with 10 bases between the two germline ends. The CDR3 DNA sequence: TGTGCCAGTAGTATCTCCGGGGGTAATCAGCCCCAGCATTTT. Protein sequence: CASSISGGNQPQHF.

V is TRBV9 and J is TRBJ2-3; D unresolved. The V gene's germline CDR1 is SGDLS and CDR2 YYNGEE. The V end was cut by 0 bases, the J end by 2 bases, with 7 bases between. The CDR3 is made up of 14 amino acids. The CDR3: CASSVAKSTDTQYF. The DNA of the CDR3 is TGTGCCAGCAGCGTAGCTAAGTCCACAGATACGCAGTATTTT.

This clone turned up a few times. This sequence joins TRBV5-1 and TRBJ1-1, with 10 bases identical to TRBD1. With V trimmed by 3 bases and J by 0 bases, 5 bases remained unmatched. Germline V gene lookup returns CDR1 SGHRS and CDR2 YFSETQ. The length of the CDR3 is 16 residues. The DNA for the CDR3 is TGCGCCAGCAGCTCCGGGACAGGGGATGTGAACACTGAAGCTTTCTTT. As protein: CASSSGTGDVNTEAFF.

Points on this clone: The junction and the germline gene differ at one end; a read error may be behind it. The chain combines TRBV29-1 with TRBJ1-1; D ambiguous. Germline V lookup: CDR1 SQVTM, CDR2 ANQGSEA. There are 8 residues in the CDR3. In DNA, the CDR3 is TGCAGCGTTGAAGCTACCCACTTT. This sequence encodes CSVEATHF.